This TCR beta chain was profiled in a study of blood T cells in healthy people across ages. Study-level findings and limits: Older age coincided with a roughly linear decline in TCR beta diversity per million T cells. Researchers report that TCR beta diversity correlated strongly with naive T cell percentage.

This clonotype has a handful of counts. Its antigen is not identified. Together with a sample-barcoded 5' primer, a J-beta primer mix was included in a second PCR lasting about 6 to 11 cycles. Each sample provided no less than 2.5 million CDR3-containing paired-end reads. TCRdb fed the 5' RACE reads into MiXCR, producing one record per CDR3 protein. Of 650,000 to 800,000 distinct CDR3 sequences listed, 44% are singletons. The length of the CDR3 is 14 residues. Germline CDR1 DFQATT, CDR2 SNEGSKA (reference sequence). The V gene lost 4 bases and the J gene lost 4 bases, with 16 bases spanning the gap. The sequencing sample was made of blood. The V gene is TRBV20-1, the J gene TRBJ2-5, with D perhaps matching TRBD1 (5 bases). The TCR originated in a man between 60 and 70 years old in good health. As DNA, the CDR3 is TGCAGTGCTAACCTGGACATTATCAGAGAGACCCAGTACTTC. Its protein product is CSANLDIIRETQYF.